These 8 T cell receptor beta chains were all obtained from the same sample, sequenced in a study of T cell responses to AZD1222 COVID-19 vaccine. The protocol was immunoSEQ multiplex PCR, while the TCRdb copy is restricted to in-frame clones and leaves out a portion. The sample has 120,000 to 150,000 clones; under 95% are singletons. The starting material was peripheral blood, obtained on day 0 of AZD1222 vaccination. Receptors were obtained from an adult in good health.

The CDR3 loop is CASSVEGTFPTEQYF. The CDR3 bases are TGTGCCAGCAGCGTAGAGGGCACCTTCCCTACCGAGCAGTACTTC. The rearrangement links TRBV9 to TRBJ2-7; no reliable D call. V lost 0 bases and J lost 6, with 16 bases in between. Germline CDR1 and CDR2: SGDLS and YYNGEE. CDR3 length equals 15 residues.

This chain connects TRBV15 to TRBJ2-1; D perhaps matches TRBD2 (6 bases). Germline CDR1 and CDR2: LNHNV and YYDKDF (reference sequence). The CDR3 runs 13 residues. V was clipped by 0 bases and J by 10 bases, with 10 bases between them. The CDR3 loop is CATSRDLAPEQFF. CDR3 coding DNA: TGTGCCACCAGCAGAGATCTAGCGCCGGAGCAGTTCTTC.

The chain couples TRBV12-5 to TRBJ1-1; D unresolved. V was shortened by 6 bases and J by 3 bases, with 5 bases between the two germline ends. The CDR3 totals 11 residues. Germline CDR1 reads LGHNT; CDR2 reads FRNRAP. CDR3: CASGRDTEAFF. CDR3 in DNA: TGTGCTAGTGGACGGGACACTGAAGCTTTCTTT.

The chain has TRBV7-2 and TRBJ2-5; D might be TRBD2 (6 bases). CDR3 length: 14 residues. The V and J ends lost 5 bases and 5 bases respectively, with 15 bases between them. Per the germline V gene, CDR1 is SGHTA and CDR2 is FQGNSA. The chain's CDR3 is CASSLGLGHETQYF. The CDR3 DNA follows: TGTGCCAGCAGCCTGGGACTTGGTCATGAGACCCAGTACTTC. Using reference TRBV7-2 and TRBJ2-5 for the parts outside the CDR3, the full variable domain is GAGVSQSPSNKVTEKGKDVELRCDPISGHTALYWYRQSLGQGLEFLIYFQGNSAPDKSGLPSDRFSAERTGGSVSTLTIQRTQQEDSAVYLCASSLGLGHETQYFGPGTRLLVL.

This chain connects TRBV6-6 to TRBJ1-1; TRBD1 agrees at 8 bases. The germline gives CDR1 MNHNY, CDR2 SVGAGI (reference sequence). The CDR3 loop spans 15 amino acids. With V trimmed by 5 bases and J by 1 base, 6 bases remained unmatched. The CDR3 is CASSQKGQANTEAFF. For the CDR3, the DNA is TGTGCCAGCAGTCAGAAGGGACAGGCGAACACTGAAGCTTTCTTT.

The J gene is TRBJ1-4, the V gene TRBV5-6; 8 nucleotides match TRBD1. The CDR3 extends over 14 amino acids. Germline values: CDR1 SGHDT, CDR2 YYEEEE. With V trimmed by 2 bases and J by 12 bases, 9 bases remained unmatched. DNA of the CDR3: TGTGCCAGCAGCTTTTTACCCGGACAGGGAGAACTGTTTTTT. Translated, it gives CASSFLPGQGELFF.

The chain uses TRBV6-2 or TRBV6-3 and TRBJ1-6; weak D call: TRBD1 (5 bases). The CDR3 covers 14 residues. V lost 2 bases to trimming and J lost 7 bases, with 9 bases between them. Germline loops: CDR1 MNHEY, CDR2 SVGEGT. The CDR3: CASSYGDGNSPLHF. In DNA form, the CDR3 reads TGTGCCAGCAGTTACGGGGACGGGAATTCACCCCTCCACTTT.

The V and J genes are TRBV6-5 and TRBJ1-1; TRBD1 is a possible D gene (5 bases). The V end was cut by 6 bases, the J end by 3 bases, with 11 bases between. The germline CDR1 and CDR2 sequences are MNHEY and SVGAGI. The CDR3 length is 13 residues. The CDR3 nucleotides are TGTGCCAGCAGCACGTGGGGGGACACTGAAGCTTTCTTT. Protein: CASSTWGDTEAFF.